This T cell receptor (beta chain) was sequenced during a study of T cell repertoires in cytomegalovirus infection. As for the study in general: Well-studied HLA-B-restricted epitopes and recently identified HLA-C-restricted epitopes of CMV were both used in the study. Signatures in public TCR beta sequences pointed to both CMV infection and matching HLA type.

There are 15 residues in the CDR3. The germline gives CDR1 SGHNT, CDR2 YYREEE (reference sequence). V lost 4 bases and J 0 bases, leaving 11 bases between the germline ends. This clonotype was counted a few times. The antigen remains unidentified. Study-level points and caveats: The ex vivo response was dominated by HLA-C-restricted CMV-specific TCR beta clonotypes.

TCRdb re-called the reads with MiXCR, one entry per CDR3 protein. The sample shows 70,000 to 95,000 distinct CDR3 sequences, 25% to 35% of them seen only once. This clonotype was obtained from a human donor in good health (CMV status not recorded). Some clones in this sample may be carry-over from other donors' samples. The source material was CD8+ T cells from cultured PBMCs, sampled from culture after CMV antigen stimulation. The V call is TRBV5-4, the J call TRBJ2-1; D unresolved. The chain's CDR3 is CASSGGPSSYNEQFF. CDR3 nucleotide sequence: TGTGCCAGCAGCGGCGGCCCTAGCTCCTACAATGAGCAGTTCTTC. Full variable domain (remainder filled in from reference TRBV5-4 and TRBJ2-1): ETGVTQSPTHLIKTRGQQVTLRCSSQSGHNTVSWYQQALGQGPQFIFQYYREEENGRGNFPPRFSGLQFPNYSSELNVNALELDDSALYLCASSGGPSSYNEQFFGPGTRLTVL.